This is a list of T cell receptor beta chains from one sample in a study of Ad26.COV2.S vaccination and SARS-CoV-2 variants. Here immunoSEQ multiplex PCR was the method, and the copy in TCRdb shows in-frame clones only, minus some. This sample yields 430,000 or so clones, of which roughly nine tenths are seen a single time; about 2.7% belongs to the top ten. The material was peripheral blood, obtained in a trial of Ad26.COV2.S vaccine versus placebo. Receptor source: a person aged 18-60 years who received the Ad26.COV2.S COVID-19 vaccine or a placebo. The CDR3 runs from the conserved cysteine through the conserved F or W. D genes are given only for firm matches. Not all rows give a size; the values are once, few, many and, for expanded clones, a class.

D gene: TRBD2; J gene: TRBJ2-3; V gene: TRBV6-5; clone size: NA; CDR3 DNA: TGTGCCAGCCTCCTCGTGGCGGGGGGAGATGATACGCAGTATTTT; CDR3 protein: CASLLVAGGDDTQYF
D gene: TRBD2; J gene: TRBJ2-3; V gene: TRBV2; clone size: NA; CDR3 DNA: TGTGCCAGCAGTGTCTATTCTAGCGGGGGGGACACAGATACGCAGTATTTT; CDR3 protein: CASSVYSSGGDTDTQYF
D gene: NA; J gene: TRBJ2-1; V gene: TRBV6-5; clone size: NA; CDR3 DNA: TGTGCCAGCAGTTATTCGGGAACCTACAATGAGCAGTTCTTC; CDR3 protein: CASSYSGTYNEQFF
D gene: TRBD1; J gene: TRBJ1-4; V gene: TRBV5-1; clone size: NA; CDR3 DNA: TGCGCCAGCAGCCTCACGCAGAGGGGGCATGAAAAACTGTTTTTT; CDR3 protein: CASSLTQRGHEKLFF
D gene: NA; J gene: TRBJ1-3; V gene: TRBV19; clone size: NA; CDR3 DNA: TGTGCCAGTAGTCTAGCCTCTGGAAACACCATATATTTT; CDR3 protein: CASSLASGNTIYF
D gene: TRBD1; J gene: TRBJ2-1; V gene: TRBV6-5; clone size: NA; CDR3 DNA: TGTGCCAGCAGGGGACAGCCAGCCGGGGATGAGCAGTTCTTC; CDR3 protein: CASRGQPAGDEQFF
D gene: NA; J gene: TRBJ1-2; V gene: TRBV11-3; clone size: NA; CDR3 DNA: TGTGCCAGCAGCCCCACGGGTTATGGCTACACCTTC; CDR3 protein: CASSPTGYGYTF
D gene: NA; J gene: TRBJ1-2; V gene: TRBV29-1; clone size: NA; CDR3 DNA: TGCAGCGTTGAAGCTCAGGCTGGAGGCTACACCTTC; CDR3 protein: CSVEAQAGGYTF
D gene: NA; J gene: TRBJ2-1; V gene: TRBV15; clone size: once; CDR3 DNA: TGTGCCACCAGCTTCCCTATAGGGGAAAAGCAGTTCTTC; CDR3 protein: CATSFPIGEKQFF
D gene: NA; J gene: TRBJ1-2; V gene: TRBV12-5; clone size: NA; CDR3 DNA: TGTGCTAGTGGTTTCGCCTACATCTATGGCTACACCTTC; CDR3 protein: CASGFAYIYGYTF
D gene: NA; J gene: TRBJ1-1; V gene: TRBV2; clone size: NA; CDR3 DNA: TGTGCCAGCAGTGTCGGGGGGCACCTGAACACTGAAGCTTTCTTT; CDR3 protein: CASSVGGHLNTEAFF
D gene: NA; J gene: TRBJ1-2; V gene: TRBV2; clone size: few; CDR3 DNA: TGTGCCAGCCGGGACAACAACTATGGCTACACCTTC; CDR3 protein: CASRDNNYGYTF
D gene: TRBD1; J gene: TRBJ1-5; V gene: TRBV27; clone size: few; CDR3 DNA: TGTGCCAGCAGCGCCGACAGGGGCTGGAATCAGCCCCAGCATTTT; CDR3 protein: CASSADRGWNQPQHF
D gene: TRBD1; J gene: TRBJ1-1; V gene: TRBV6-5; clone size: NA; CDR3 DNA: TGTGCCAGCAATAACAGGGGGCTCATGAACACTGAAGCTTTCTTT; CDR3 protein: CASNNRGLMNTEAFF
D gene: NA; J gene: TRBJ1-2; V gene: TRBV7-9; clone size: NA; CDR3 DNA: TGTGCCAGCAGCTTAGCGGGGAACTATGGCTACACCTTC; CDR3 protein: CASSLAGNYGYTF
D gene: TRBD1; J gene: TRBJ1-2; V gene: TRBV28; clone size: few; CDR3 DNA: TGTGCCAGCAGTTTGGGCGACAGGGTTTATGGCTACACCTTC; CDR3 protein: CASSLGDRVYGYTF
D gene: TRBD1; J gene: TRBJ2-5; V gene: TRBV15; clone size: NA; CDR3 DNA: TGTGCCACCAGCAGTCCGGGACAGGGGAAAAAAGAGACCCAGTACTTC; CDR3 protein: CATSSPGQGKKETQYF
D gene: NA; J gene: TRBJ2-1; V gene: TRBV3-1/TRBV3-2; clone size: few; CDR3 DNA: TGTGCCAGCAGCCAAGATGGAGACCACCAGCTCAATGAGCAGTTCTTC; CDR3 protein: CASSQDGDHQLNEQFF
D gene: NA; J gene: TRBJ1-1; V gene: TRBV7-9; clone size: once; CDR3 DNA: TGTGCCAGCAGGCACACAGGGCCTGACACTGAAGCTTTCTTT; CDR3 protein: CASRHTGPDTEAFF
D gene: TRBD2; J gene: TRBJ2-1; V gene: TRBV6-5; clone size: NA; CDR3 DNA: TGTGCCAGCAGGGGAAGCGGGGGACTTCTCTTAGGGCAGTTCTTC; CDR3 protein: CASRGSGGLLLGQFF
D gene: NA; J gene: TRBJ2-3; V gene: TRBV29-1; clone size: once; CDR3 DNA: TGCAGCGTTGAAGGACCGGGACACCCCACAGATACGCAGTATTTT; CDR3 protein: CSVEGPGHPTDTQYF
D gene: NA; J gene: TRBJ1-1; V gene: TRBV5-6; clone size: NA; CDR3 DNA: TGTGCCAGCAGCTGGGGCTTTGGGGACACTGAAGCTTTCTTT; CDR3 protein: CASSWGFGDTEAFF
D gene: NA; J gene: TRBJ1-2; V gene: TRBV11-2; clone size: NA; CDR3 DNA: TGTGCCAGCAGCTCCCCGGGATGGGGAAGCTACACCTTC; CDR3 protein: CASSSPGWGSYTF
D gene: TRBD2; J gene: TRBJ2-1; V gene: TRBV10-3; clone size: NA; CDR3 DNA: TGTGCCATCAGCGGGGGGGAGTTAGGCAATGAGCAGTTCTTC; CDR3 protein: CAISGGELGNEQFF
D gene: NA; J gene: TRBJ1-4; V gene: TRBV5-4; clone size: NA; CDR3 DNA: TGTGCCAGCAGCCTGGGGGGGGCTAATGAAAAACTGTTTTTT; CDR3 protein: CASSLGGANEKLFF
D gene: TRBD1; J gene: TRBJ2-5; V gene: TRBV7-2; clone size: NA; CDR3 DNA: TGTGCCAGCAGCTCCTACGGGACAGGGGATGAGACCCAGTACTTC; CDR3 protein: CASSSYGTGDETQYF
D gene: NA; J gene: TRBJ1-6; V gene: TRBV24-1; clone size: NA; CDR3 DNA: TGTGCCACCAGCCCATGGGACATGGGCCACTTT; CDR3 protein: CATSPWDMGHF
D gene: TRBD1; J gene: TRBJ2-1; V gene: TRBV11-3; clone size: NA; CDR3 DNA: TGTGCCAGCAGCTTTGGGACAGGGGAGAATGAGCAGTTCTTC; CDR3 protein: CASSFGTGENEQFF
D gene: NA; J gene: TRBJ2-1; V gene: TRBV9; clone size: NA; CDR3 DNA: TGTGCCAGCAGCTTAACAATCCATGAGCAGTTCTTC; CDR3 protein: CASSLTIHEQFF
D gene: NA; J gene: TRBJ1-2; V gene: TRBV5-4; clone size: few; CDR3 DNA: TGTGCCAGCACCAAAATGGGGGGACTCTATGGCTACACCTTC; CDR3 protein: CASTKMGGLYGYTF
D gene: TRBD1; J gene: TRBJ1-2; V gene: TRBV28; clone size: NA; CDR3 DNA: TGTGCCAGCAGTAGACAGGGCAACTATGGCTACACCTTC; CDR3 protein: CASSRQGNYGYTF
D gene: NA; J gene: TRBJ2-1; V gene: TRBV11-3; clone size: NA; CDR3 DNA: TGTGCCAGCAGCTTAGGAATCAAGGGGGGGGGCCCCTACAATGAGCAGTTCTTC; CDR3 protein: CASSLGIKGGGPYNEQFF
D gene: NA; J gene: TRBJ2-2; V gene: TRBV14; clone size: NA; CDR3 DNA: TGTGCCAGCAGCCGGGGACTGCACCGGGGGACCGGGGAGCTGTTTTTT; CDR3 protein: CASSRGLHRGTGELFF
D gene: TRBD1; J gene: TRBJ2-1; V gene: TRBV5-8; clone size: NA; CDR3 DNA: TGTGCCAGCAGCCCCGGGACAGGGGGCCATGAGCAGTTCTTC; CDR3 protein: CASSPGTGGHEQFF
D gene: TRBD1; J gene: TRBJ2-3; V gene: TRBV7-9; clone size: NA; CDR3 DNA: TGTGCCAGCAGCTCTCGGACAGGGGGTTACACAGATACGCAGTATTTT; CDR3 protein: CASSSRTGGYTDTQYF
D gene: TRBD1; J gene: TRBJ2-5; V gene: TRBV2; clone size: NA; CDR3 DNA: TGTGCCAGCAGCCACACCGGGACAGAAGAGACCCAGTACTTC; CDR3 protein: CASSHTGTEETQYF
D gene: NA; J gene: TRBJ2-1; V gene: TRBV18; clone size: NA; CDR3 DNA: TGTGCCAGCTCACCACCCTCTAGTGATGAGCAGTTCTTC; CDR3 protein: CASSPPSSDEQFF
D gene: NA; J gene: TRBJ2-1; V gene: TRBV5-6; clone size: NA; CDR3 DNA: TGTGCCAGCCATCAGTGGAGCTCCTACAATGAGCAGTTCTTC; CDR3 protein: CASHQWSSYNEQFF
D gene: NA; J gene: TRBJ1-3; V gene: TRBV30; clone size: NA; CDR3 DNA: TGTGCCTGGAGTGGTCCCTCTGGAAACACCATATATTTT; CDR3 protein: CAWSGPSGNTIYF
D gene: NA; J gene: TRBJ2-1; V gene: TRBV29-1; clone size: once; CDR3 DNA: TGCAGCGTTGCCCCCAGAGACACCTACAATGAGCAGTTCTTC; CDR3 protein: CSVAPRDTYNEQFF
D gene: NA; J gene: TRBJ1-3; V gene: TRBV4-3; clone size: NA; CDR3 DNA: TGCGCCAGCAGCCAAGATCCGCCTCGCTCTGGAAACACCATATATTTT; CDR3 protein: CASSQDPPRSGNTIYF
D gene: NA; J gene: TRBJ2-5; V gene: TRBV9; clone size: NA; CDR3 DNA: TGTGCCAGCAGCGTACAGGTAGGAGAGACCCAGTACTTC; CDR3 protein: CASSVQVGETQYF
D gene: NA; J gene: TRBJ2-2; V gene: TRBV3-1/TRBV3-2; clone size: once; CDR3 DNA: TGTGCCAGCAGCCGCTTGACTGCGTCACTCACCGGGGAGCTGTTTTTT; CDR3 protein: CASSRLTASLTGELFF
D gene: NA; J gene: TRBJ2-5; V gene: TRBV5-4; clone size: once; CDR3 DNA: TGTGCCAGCAGCTTTCGAGGCTCGCTGACCCAGTACTTC; CDR3 protein: CASSFRGSLTQYF
D gene: NA; J gene: TRBJ1-5; V gene: TRBV3-1/TRBV3-2; clone size: NA; CDR3 DNA: TGTGCCAGCAGCCAAGCGGATCAGCCCCAGCATTTT; CDR3 protein: CASSQADQPQHF
D gene: NA; J gene: TRBJ2-1; V gene: TRBV24-1; clone size: NA; CDR3 DNA: TGTGCCACCGTCGGGCCTAGCGCCAATGAGCAGTTCTTC; CDR3 protein: CATVGPSANEQFF
D gene: NA; J gene: TRBJ2-6; V gene: TRBV9; clone size: NA; CDR3 DNA: TGTGCCAGCAGCGCTCGGGACCAGAGCTCTGGGGCCAACGTCCTGACTTTC; CDR3 protein: CASSARDQSSGANVLTF
D gene: TRBD1; J gene: TRBJ2-7; V gene: TRBV4-3; clone size: NA; CDR3 DNA: TGCGCCAGCAGCCCGAGGACAGGGGGCCATCTATCCTACGAGCAGTACTTC; CDR3 protein: CASSPRTGGHLSYEQYF
D gene: NA; J gene: TRBJ2-7; V gene: TRBV7-9; clone size: NA; CDR3 DNA: TGTGCCAGCAGCTTAGTTTATCGGGGAACCGGCGAGCAGTACTTC; CDR3 protein: CASSLVYRGTGEQYF
D gene: NA; J gene: TRBJ1-1; V gene: TRBV5-1; clone size: few; CDR3 DNA: TGCGCCAGCAGCTTGGGTATGAACACTGAAGCTTTCTTT; CDR3 protein: CASSLGMNTEAFF
D gene: NA; J gene: TRBJ2-5; V gene: TRBV2; clone size: NA; CDR3 DNA: TGTGCCTCCTTAATCACAGGGTTGGCGGAGACCCAGTACTTC; CDR3 protein: CASLITGLAETQYF
D gene: NA; J gene: TRBJ1-6; V gene: TRBV30; clone size: few; CDR3 DNA: TGTGCCTGGAGTGTACTGTCCAAGGGCAATTCACCCCTCCACTTT; CDR3 protein: CAWSVLSKGNSPLHF
D gene: NA; J gene: TRBJ2-3; V gene: TRBV9; clone size: NA; CDR3 DNA: TGTGCCAGCAGCGTAGCCTCTAACAGGGAAGGTGATACGCAGTATTTT; CDR3 protein: CASSVASNREGDTQYF